Reported below is one TCR beta chain. Its cognate antigen is unknown. The data are from a study of T cell repertoires in ileal Crohn's disease. General observations from the study: All patients with clonality above 26.8% had endoscopic recurrence. Compared with CD4 T cells, sorted CD8 cells carried more expanded clones.

TCRdb's copy holds only in-frame clones and misses some; the assay was immunoSEQ multiplex PCR. The sample holds more than 15,000 clones; less than 85% are singletons and the top ten take 10%. The CDR3 covers 14 residues. V was pared by 4 bases and J by 4 bases, with 14 bases between. The germline V gene has CDR1 SGHRS and CDR2 YFSETQ. Sequencing input: ileal tissue. V and J are TRBV5-1 and TRBJ1-1; D not resolved. The origin of this receptor is an adult with Crohn's disease. The CDR3: CASSPLAPGTEAFF. CDR3 nucleotides: TGCGCCAGCAGCCCACTGGCTCCAGGCACTGAAGCTTTCTTT.